This TCR beta chain emerged from a study of T cell changes during pregnancy in multiple sclerosis. Germline trimming cut 1 base from V and 5 bases from J; bases unmatched to any gene: 7. CDR1 and CDR2 from the germline V gene are SGHVS and FQNEAQ. This CDR3 comprises 16 residues. Profiled with immunoSEQ multiplex PCR; TCRdb holds only in-frame clones, not every one. Of roughly 15,000 clones in the sample, approximately 86% were seen once. The TCR sequence derives from a female donor with multiple sclerosis, enrolled in a pregnancy study. The specimen comprised CD8+ T cells from peripheral blood mononuclear cells, sampled in the first trimester of pregnancy. The V gene is TRBV7-8, the J gene TRBJ2-1; 8 bases fit TRBD2. The CDR3 spells CASSLVPAGDHNEQFF. In DNA form, the CDR3 reads TGTGCCAGCAGCTTAGTCCCAGCGGGGGATCACAATGAGCAGTTCTTC. Together with reference TRBV7-8 and TRBJ2-1, the CDR3 gives the full variable domain: GAGVSQSPRYKVAKRGQDVALRCDPISGHVSLFWYQQALGQGPEFLTYFQNEAQLDKSGLPSDRFFAERPEGSVSTLKIQRTQQEDSAVYLCASSLVPAGDHNEQFFGPGTRLTVL.